This T cell receptor (beta chain) was observed in a study of cytomegalovirus exposure and HLA in healthy donors. Points on this clone: Its target is unknown.

In the PCR, 60 Vbeta and 13 Jbeta primers were used. Produced via immunoSEQ multiplex PCR; TCRdb's table is partial and in-frame only. The data hold about 140,000 clones, with about 70% observed a single time. The CDR3 contains 16 residues. With V trimmed by 2 bases and J by 8 bases, 7 bases remained unmatched. The germline CDR1 and CDR2 sequences are WNHNN and SYGVQD (reference sequence). Findings of the study overall: For most TCR beta V segments, an earlier analysis put the productive rate at about 90% or about 30% of the time. According to reports, the classifier identified cytomegalovirus status with high specificity and sensitivity.

The TCR sequence derives from a man aged 60-69 years in good health and CMV-seronegative. Sequencing was done on a sample of PBMCs. The rearrangement links TRBV10-1 to TRBJ1-4, with 11 bases that match TRBD1. The CDR3 loop is CASSEGTGGLYEKLFF. CDR3 nucleotides: TGCGCCAGCAGTGAGGGGACAGGGGGGTTATACGAAAAACTGTTTTTT.